What follows are 10 T cell receptor beta chains derived from one specimen sequenced in a study of blood T cell repertoires in COVID-19. The table came from immunoSEQ multiplex PCR; TCRdb's copy has only in-frame clones and leaves some out. The data contain 250,000 to 300,000 clones, more than 70% of them singletons. Sequenced material: peripheral blood. The origin of the receptors is a woman between 18 and 29 years old with acute or convalescent COVID-19.

This clone came up many times. The chain recombines TRBV13 with TRBJ2-3; D is possibly TRBD2 (6 bases). The germline V gene has CDR1 PRHDT and CDR2 FYEKMQ (reference sequence). The CDR3 spans 16 residues. V was trimmed by 4 bases and J by 6 bases, leaving 20 bases between them. The CDR3 protein is CASSSHGGRRIDTQYF. The CDR3 DNA sequence: TGTGCCAGCAGCTCCCACGGGGGACGGCGTATTGATACGCAGTATTTT.

The chain is built from TRBV4-3 and TRBJ2-7, with 7 bases aligning to TRBD2. This CDR3 is 15 amino acids long. The germline CDR1 and CDR2 sequences are LGHNA and YSLEER. V was clipped by 4 bases and J by 2 bases; unmatched bases: 8. The CDR3 DNA reads as TGCGCCAGCAGCCCAGAGACTAGCATGGCCTACGAGCAGTACTTC. Translating it yields CASSPETSMAYEQYF.

The chain combines TRBV19 with TRBJ2-2, with 13 bases that match TRBD2. Looked up from germline, CDR1 is LNHDA and CDR2 is SQIVND (reference sequence). The J segment lost 6 bases and the V segment lost 4 bases, leaving 2 bases of the junction unmatched. This CDR3 spans 15 amino acids. The CDR3 DNA reads TGTGCCAGTAGTAACGGACTAGCGGGAGCCGGGGAGCTGTTTTTT. It is translated as CASSNGLAGAGELFF.

The gene calls are TRBV2 and TRBJ2-1; 7 nucleotides match TRBD2. Losses at the gene ends were 4 bases for V and 3 bases for J; bases not matched to a gene: 6. The CDR3 loop spans 15 amino acids. Germline CDR1 is SNHLY and CDR2 is FYNNEI. CDR3 nucleotide sequence: TGTGCCAGCAGTGGACGGCGGGAGAACTACAATGAGCAGTTCTTC. Translated, it gives CASSGRRENYNEQFF.

In this sample, this clone turned up a few times. The V call is TRBV27, the J call TRBJ1-2; TRBD1 aligns across 9 bases. Trimming cost V 1 base and J 7 bases; bases outside gene matches: 10. Germline V lookup: CDR1 MNHEY, CDR2 SMNVEV (reference sequence). This CDR3 is built from 16 residues. The CDR3 coding sequence is TGTGCCAGCAGTTTATTTTTTGGGGACAGGGATCGTGGCTACACCTTC. Protein sequence: CASSLFFGDRDRGYTF.

The chain combines TRBV10-1 with TRBJ2-5; TRBD2 might be the D (6 bases). The CDR3 runs to 15 residues. The V end lost 2 bases, the J end lost 1 base, and 11 bases lay between the germline ends. In germline, CDR1 is WNHNN, CDR2 SYGVQD (reference sequence). CDR3: CASSEGLGLQETQYF. In DNA form, the CDR3 reads TGCGCCAGCAGTGAGGGGCTGGGACTCCAAGAGACCCAGTACTTC.

V is TRBV3-1 (or the pseudogene TRBV3-2) and J is TRBJ2-7, with no clear D. The germline V and J ends were trimmed by 3 bases and 4 bases, with 7 bases remaining between them. Germline assignment: CDR1 LGHDT and CDR2 YNNKEL (reference sequence). CDR3 length: 12 residues. CDR3 loop: CASSQIYYEQYF. CDR3 coding DNA: TGTGCCAGCAGCCAGATCTATTACGAGCAGTACTTC.

This rearrangement joins TRBV6-5 to TRBJ2-1, with 9 bases fitting TRBD2. Germline V lookup: CDR1 MNHEY, CDR2 SVGAGI. The CDR3 spans 15 residues. V trimming: 5 bases; J trimming: 7 bases; junction bases outside the gene matches: 9. The CDR3 DNA is TGTGCCAGCAGTACCCTAGGCGGGAGGGGGAATGAGCAGTTCTTC. This codes for CASSTLGGRGNEQFF.

In this sample, this clone turned up once. The chain is built from TRBV19 and TRBJ1-5; D may be TRBD1 (5 bases). There are 15 residues in the CDR3. Trimming removed 1 base from V and 1 base from J, with 8 bases in between. The germline CDR1 and CDR2 sequences are LNHDA and SQIVND (reference sequence). The CDR3, as DNA: TGTGCCAGTAGTATAGGGCAGGGAAGCAATCAGCCCCAGCATTTT. Protein: CASSIGQGSNQPQHF.

The table lists this clone with a few counts. The chain carries TRBV7-2 and TRBJ1-3, with a tentative D call TRBD1 (6 bases). V was shortened by 5 bases and J by 2 bases, with 10 bases between the two germline ends. Per the germline V gene, CDR1 is SGHTA and CDR2 is FQGNSA. The CDR3 has 14 residues. CDR3 DNA sequence: TGTGCCAGCAGCCAAGGGACAACTGGAAACACCATATATTTT. Translated: CASSQGTTGNTIYF.